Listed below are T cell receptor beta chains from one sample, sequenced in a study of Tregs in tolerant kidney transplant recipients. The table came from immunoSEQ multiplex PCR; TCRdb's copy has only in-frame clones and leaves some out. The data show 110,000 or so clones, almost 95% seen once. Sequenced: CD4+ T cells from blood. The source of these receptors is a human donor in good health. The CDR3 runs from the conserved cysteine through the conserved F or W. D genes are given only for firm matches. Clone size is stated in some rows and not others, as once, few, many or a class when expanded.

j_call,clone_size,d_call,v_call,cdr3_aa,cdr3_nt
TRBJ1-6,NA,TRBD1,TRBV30,CASRQGSHSPLHF,TGTGCCAGCAGACAGGGGTCCCATTCACCCCTCCACTTT
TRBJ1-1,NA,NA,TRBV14,CASSRSLNTEAFF,TGTGCCAGCAGCAGGAGTTTGAACACTGAAGCTTTCTTT
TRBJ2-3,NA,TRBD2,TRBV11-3,CASSPSGGHTDTQYF,TGTGCCAGCAGCCCCTCGGGGGGGCACACAGATACGCAGTATTTT
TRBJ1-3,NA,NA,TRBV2,CASSVGGPHGNTIYF,TGTGCCAGCAGTGTGGGGGGACCGCATGGAAACACCATATATTTT
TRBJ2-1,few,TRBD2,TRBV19,CASSSSGAIQFF,TGTGCCAGTAGTAGTAGCGGGGCCATCCAGTTCTTC
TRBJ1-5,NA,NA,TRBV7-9,CASSLGGRGAGPQHF,TGTGCCAGCAGCTTAGGAGGTCGGGGGGCAGGGCCCCAGCATTTT
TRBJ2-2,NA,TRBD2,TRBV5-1,CASSLASGGTGELFF,TGCGCCAGCAGCTTGGCTAGCGGGGGGACCGGGGAGCTGTTTTTT
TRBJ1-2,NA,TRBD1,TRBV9,CASSARTGGGYGYTF,TGTGCCAGCAGCGCCAGGACAGGGGGAGGCTATGGCTACACCTTC
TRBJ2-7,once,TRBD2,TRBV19,CASSLGLAPSYEQYF,TGTGCCAGTAGTCTCGGACTAGCGCCCTCCTACGAGCAGTACTTC
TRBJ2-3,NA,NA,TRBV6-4,CASSDTRRGTDTQYF,TGTGCCAGCAGTGACACCAGGAGGGGCACAGATACGCAGTATTTT
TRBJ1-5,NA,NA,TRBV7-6,CASSPGQSNSNQPQHF,TGTGCCAGCAGCCCCGGACAGTCAAATAGCAATCAGCCCCAGCATTTT
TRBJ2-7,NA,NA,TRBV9,CASSVGPGTHYEQYF,TGTGCCAGCAGCGTAGGCCCCGGGACACACTACGAGCAGTACTTC
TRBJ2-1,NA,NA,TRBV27,CASSLDRGGNEQFF,TGTGCCAGCAGTTTGGACAGAGGAGGCAATGAGCAGTTCTTC
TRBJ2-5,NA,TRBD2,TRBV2,CASSEGLGLLAGGQETQYF,TGTGCCAGCAGTGAAGGTTTGGGGCTACTAGCGGGGGGCCAAGAGACCCAGTACTTC
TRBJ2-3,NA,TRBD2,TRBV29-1,CSGKTSGRTDTQYF,TGCAGCGGAAAAACTAGCGGGAGGACAGATACGCAGTATTTT
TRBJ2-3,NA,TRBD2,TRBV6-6,CASASGRDTQYF,TGTGCCAGCGCGAGCGGGAGGGATACGCAGTATTTT
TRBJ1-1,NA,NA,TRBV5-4,CASSLARAGNTEAFF,TGTGCCAGCAGCTTGGCGAGGGCTGGGAACACTGAAGCTTTCTTT
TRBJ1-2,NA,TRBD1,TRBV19,CASSIPGTDKGYTF,TGTGCCAGTAGTATTCCAGGGACAGATAAGGGCTACACCTTC
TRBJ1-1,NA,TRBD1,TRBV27,CASSYQGANTEAFF,TGTGCCAGCAGTTACCAGGGGGCAAACACTGAAGCTTTCTTT
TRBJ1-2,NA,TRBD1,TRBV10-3,CAITRQGAEGYTF,TGTGCCATCACAAGACAGGGGGCCGAGGGCTACACCTTC
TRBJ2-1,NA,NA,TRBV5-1,CASGESNEQFF,TGCGCCAGCGGGGAATCCAATGAGCAGTTCTTC